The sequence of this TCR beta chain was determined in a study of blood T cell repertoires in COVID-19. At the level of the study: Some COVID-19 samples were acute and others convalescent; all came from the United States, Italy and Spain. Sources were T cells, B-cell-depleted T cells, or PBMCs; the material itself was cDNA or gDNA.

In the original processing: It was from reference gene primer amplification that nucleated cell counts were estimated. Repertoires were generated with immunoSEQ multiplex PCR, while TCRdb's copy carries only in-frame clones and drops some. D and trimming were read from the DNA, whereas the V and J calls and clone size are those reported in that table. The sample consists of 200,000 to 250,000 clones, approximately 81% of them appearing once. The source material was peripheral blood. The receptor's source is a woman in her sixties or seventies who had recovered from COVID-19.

The CDR3: CASSFLSAYLGQGANYGYTF. The DNA for the CDR3 is TGTGCCAGCAGCTTTTTGTCGGCATACCTTGGACAGGGAGCTAACTATGGCTACACCTTC. This chain joins TRBV11-3 and TRBJ1-2; 8 nucleotides line up with TRBD1. Looked up from germline, CDR1 is SGHNT and CDR2 is YENEEA. This CDR3 is 20 amino acids long. V was clipped by 3 bases and J by 0 bases; unmatched bases: 18.